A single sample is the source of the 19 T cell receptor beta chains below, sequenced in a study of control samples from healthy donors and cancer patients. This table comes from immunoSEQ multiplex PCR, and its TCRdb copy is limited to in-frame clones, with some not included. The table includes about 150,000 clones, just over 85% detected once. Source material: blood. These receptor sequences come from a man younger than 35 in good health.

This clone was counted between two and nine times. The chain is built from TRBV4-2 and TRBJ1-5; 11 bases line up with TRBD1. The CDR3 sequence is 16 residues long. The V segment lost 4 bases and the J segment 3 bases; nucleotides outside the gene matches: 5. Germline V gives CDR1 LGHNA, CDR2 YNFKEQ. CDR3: CASSPGTGGHNQPQHF. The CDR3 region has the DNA TGTGCCAGCAGCCCAGGGACAGGGGGTCACAATCAGCCCCAGCATTTT.

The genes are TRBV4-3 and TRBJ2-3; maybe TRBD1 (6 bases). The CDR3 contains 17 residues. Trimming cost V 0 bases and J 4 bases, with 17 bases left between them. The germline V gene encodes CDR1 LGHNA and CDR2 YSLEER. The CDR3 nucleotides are TGCGCCAGCAGCCAAGAGATTTCTTGGACAGACTCAGATACGCAGTATTTT. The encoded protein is CASSQEISWTDSDTQYF.

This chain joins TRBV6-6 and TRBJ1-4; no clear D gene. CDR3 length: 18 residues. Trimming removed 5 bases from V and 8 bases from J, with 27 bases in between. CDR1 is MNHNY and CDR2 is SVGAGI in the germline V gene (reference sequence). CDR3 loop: CASSPRPTTQGLGEKLFF. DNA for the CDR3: TGTGCCAGCAGTCCCCGACCCACTACTCAAGGGCTCGGAGAAAAACTGTTTTTT.

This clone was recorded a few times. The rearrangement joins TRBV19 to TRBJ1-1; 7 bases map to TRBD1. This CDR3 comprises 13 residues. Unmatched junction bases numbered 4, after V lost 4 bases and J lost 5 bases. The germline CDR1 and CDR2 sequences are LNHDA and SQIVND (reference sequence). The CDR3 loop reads CASSTHRGTEAFF. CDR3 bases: TGTGCCAGTAGTACCCACAGGGGAACTGAAGCTTTCTTT.

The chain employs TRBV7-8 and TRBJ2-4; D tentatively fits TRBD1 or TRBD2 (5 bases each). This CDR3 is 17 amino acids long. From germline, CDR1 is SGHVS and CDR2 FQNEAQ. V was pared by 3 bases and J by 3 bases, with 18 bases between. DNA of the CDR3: TGTGCCAGCAGCTTCCTTAGCGCCGGCAGGGTCAAAAACATTCAGTACTTC. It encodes CASSFLSAGRVKNIQYF.

The CDR3 sequence: CASERSRGNNEQFF. CDR3 in DNA: TGTGCCAGCGAGCGGAGCAGGGGGAACAATGAGCAGTTCTTC. J is TRBJ2-1 and V is TRBV6-5, with TRBD1 matching 7 bases. The CDR3 consists of 14 residues. Trimming took 8 bases from V and 5 from J; bases not matched to a gene: 9. Per germline, CDR1 MNHEY and CDR2 SVGAGI.

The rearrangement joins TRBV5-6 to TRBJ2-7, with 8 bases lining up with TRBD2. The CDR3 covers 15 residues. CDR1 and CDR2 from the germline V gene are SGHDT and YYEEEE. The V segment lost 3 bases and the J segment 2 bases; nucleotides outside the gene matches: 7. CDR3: CASSSERGLAYEQYF. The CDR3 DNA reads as TGTGCCAGCAGCTCTGAGCGGGGGCTCGCCTACGAGCAGTACTTC.

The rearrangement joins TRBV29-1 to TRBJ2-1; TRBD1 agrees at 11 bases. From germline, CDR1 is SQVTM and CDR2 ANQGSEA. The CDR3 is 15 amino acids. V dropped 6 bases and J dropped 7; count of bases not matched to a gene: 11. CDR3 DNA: TGCAGCGTCGGGATCCGGGACAGGGGGGGGAATGAGCAGTTCTTC. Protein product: CSVGIRDRGGNEQFF.

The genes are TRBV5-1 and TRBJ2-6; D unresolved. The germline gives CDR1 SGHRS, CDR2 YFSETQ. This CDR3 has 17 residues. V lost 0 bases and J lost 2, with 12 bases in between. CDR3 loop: CASSLAWGGTGANVLTF. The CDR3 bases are TGCGCCAGCAGCTTGGCGTGGGGTGGGACTGGGGCCAACGTCCTGACTTTC. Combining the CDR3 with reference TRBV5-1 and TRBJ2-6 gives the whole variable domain KAGVTQTPRYLIKTRGQQVTLSCSPISGHRSVSWYQQTPGQGLQFLFEYFSETQRNKGNFPGRFSGRQFSNSRSEMNVSTLELGDSALYLCASSLAWGGTGANVLTFGAGSRLTVL.

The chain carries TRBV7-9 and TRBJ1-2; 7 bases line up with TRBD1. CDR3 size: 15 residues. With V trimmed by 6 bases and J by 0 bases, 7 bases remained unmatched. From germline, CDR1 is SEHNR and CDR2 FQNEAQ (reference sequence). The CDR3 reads CASRISGGSNYGYTF. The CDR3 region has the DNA TGTGCCAGCAGAATTTCAGGGGGGTCTAACTATGGCTACACCTTC.

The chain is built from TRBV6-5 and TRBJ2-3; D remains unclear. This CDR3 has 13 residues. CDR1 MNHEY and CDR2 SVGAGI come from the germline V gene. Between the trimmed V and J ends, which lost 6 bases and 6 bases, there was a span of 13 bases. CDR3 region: CASRRTKMDTQYF. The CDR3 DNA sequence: TGTGCCAGCAGGAGAACTAAGATGGATACGCAGTATTTT.

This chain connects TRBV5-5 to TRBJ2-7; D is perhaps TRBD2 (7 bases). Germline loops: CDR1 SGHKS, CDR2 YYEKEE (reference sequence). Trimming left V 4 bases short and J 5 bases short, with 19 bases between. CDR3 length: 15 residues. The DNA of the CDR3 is TGTGCCAGCAGCCCGGAGGCGGGGGCGGTCAACGAGCAGTACTTC. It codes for CASSPEAGAVNEQYF.

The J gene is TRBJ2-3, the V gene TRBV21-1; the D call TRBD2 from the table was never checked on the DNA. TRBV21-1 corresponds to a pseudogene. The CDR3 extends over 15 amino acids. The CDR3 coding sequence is TGTGCCAGCAGCCCTCTAGCGGGGGCCGGGGATACGCAGTATTTT. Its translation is CASSPLAGAGDTQYF.

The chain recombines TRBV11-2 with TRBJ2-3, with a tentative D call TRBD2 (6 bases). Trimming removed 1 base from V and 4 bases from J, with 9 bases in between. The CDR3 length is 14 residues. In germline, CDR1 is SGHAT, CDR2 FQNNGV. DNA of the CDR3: TGTGCCAGCAGCTTAGGCTCGGGGGCAGATACGCAGTATTTT. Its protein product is CASSLGSGADTQYF.

The CDR3 spells CASSSIAGAGDTQYF. In DNA form, the CDR3 reads TGTGCCAGCAGCTCAATAGCGGGGGCGGGAGATACGCAGTATTTT. J is TRBJ2-3 and V is TRBV7-3; the match to TRBD2 covers 9 bases. Germline V CDR1 and CDR2: SGHTA, FQGTGA. V lost 4 bases, J lost 5 bases, and 7 bases stayed unmatched. The CDR3 has 15 amino acids.

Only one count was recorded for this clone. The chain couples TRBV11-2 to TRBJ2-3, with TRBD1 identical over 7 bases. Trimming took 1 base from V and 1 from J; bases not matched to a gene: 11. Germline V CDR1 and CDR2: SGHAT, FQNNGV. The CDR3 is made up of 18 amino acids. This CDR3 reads CASSLVRDSNPRTDTQYF. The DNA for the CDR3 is TGTGCCAGCAGCTTAGTACGGGACAGTAACCCACGCACAGATACGCAGTATTTT.

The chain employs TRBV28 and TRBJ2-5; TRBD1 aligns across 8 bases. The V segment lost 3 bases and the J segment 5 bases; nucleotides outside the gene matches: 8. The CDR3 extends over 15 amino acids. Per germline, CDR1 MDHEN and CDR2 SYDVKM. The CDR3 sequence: CASSFASGGAETQYF. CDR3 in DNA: TGTGCCAGCAGTTTCGCCTCAGGGGGCGCGGAGACCCAGTACTTC.

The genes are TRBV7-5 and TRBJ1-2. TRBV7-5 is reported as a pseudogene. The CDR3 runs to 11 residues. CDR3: CARSLGRGYTF. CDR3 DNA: TGTGCCAGAAGCTTAGGCCGAGGCTACACCTTC.

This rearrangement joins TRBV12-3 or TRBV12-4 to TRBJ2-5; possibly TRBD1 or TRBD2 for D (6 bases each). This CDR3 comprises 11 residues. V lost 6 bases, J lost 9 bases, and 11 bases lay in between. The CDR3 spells CASRDRGAQYF. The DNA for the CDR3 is TGTGCCAGCAGGGATAGGGGGGCCCAGTACTTC.